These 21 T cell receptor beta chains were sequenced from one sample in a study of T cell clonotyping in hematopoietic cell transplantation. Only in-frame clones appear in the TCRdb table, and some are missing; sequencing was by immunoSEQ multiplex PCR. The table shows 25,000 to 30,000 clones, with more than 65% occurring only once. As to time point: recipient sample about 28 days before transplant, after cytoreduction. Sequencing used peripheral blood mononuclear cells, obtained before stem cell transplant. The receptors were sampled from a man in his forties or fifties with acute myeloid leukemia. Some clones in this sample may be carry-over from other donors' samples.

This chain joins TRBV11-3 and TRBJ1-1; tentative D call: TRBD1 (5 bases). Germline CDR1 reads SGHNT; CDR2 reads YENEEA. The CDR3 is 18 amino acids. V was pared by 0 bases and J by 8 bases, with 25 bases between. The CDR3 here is CASSLDLSGRWGDSEAFF. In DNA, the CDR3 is TGTGCCAGCAGCTTAGATCTCTCAGGGAGATGGGGGGATTCGGAAGCTTTCTTT.

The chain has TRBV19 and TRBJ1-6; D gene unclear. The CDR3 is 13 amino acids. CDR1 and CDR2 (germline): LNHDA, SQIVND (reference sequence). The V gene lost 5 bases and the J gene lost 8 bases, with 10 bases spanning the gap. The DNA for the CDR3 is TGTGCCAGTAGTCCCCTCGGATATTCACCCCTCCACTTT. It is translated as CASSPLGYSPLHF.

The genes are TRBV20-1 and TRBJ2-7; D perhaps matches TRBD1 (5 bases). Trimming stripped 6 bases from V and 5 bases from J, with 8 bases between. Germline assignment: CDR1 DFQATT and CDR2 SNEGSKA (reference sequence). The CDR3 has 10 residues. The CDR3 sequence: CSARVHEQYF. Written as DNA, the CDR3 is TGCAGTGCCAGGGTCCACGAGCAGTACTTC.

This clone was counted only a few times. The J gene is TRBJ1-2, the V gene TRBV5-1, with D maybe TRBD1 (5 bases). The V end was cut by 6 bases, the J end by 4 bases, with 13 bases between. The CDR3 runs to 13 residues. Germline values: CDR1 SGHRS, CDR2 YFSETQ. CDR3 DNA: TGCGCCAGCACCGGTAGGGGTGGCTATGGCTACACCTTC. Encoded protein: CASTGRGGYGYTF.

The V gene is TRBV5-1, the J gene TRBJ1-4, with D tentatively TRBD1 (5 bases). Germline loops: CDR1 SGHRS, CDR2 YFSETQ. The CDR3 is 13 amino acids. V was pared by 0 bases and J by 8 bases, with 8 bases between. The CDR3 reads CASSLGSGEKLFF. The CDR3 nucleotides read TGCGCCAGCAGCTTGGGCTCAGGGGAAAAACTGTTTTTT. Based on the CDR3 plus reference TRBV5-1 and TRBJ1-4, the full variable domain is KAGVTQTPRYLIKTRGQQVTLSCSPISGHRSVSWYQQTPGQGLQFLFEYFSETQRNKGNFPGRFSGRQFSNSRSEMNVSTLELGDSALYLCASSLGSGEKLFFGSGTQLSVL.

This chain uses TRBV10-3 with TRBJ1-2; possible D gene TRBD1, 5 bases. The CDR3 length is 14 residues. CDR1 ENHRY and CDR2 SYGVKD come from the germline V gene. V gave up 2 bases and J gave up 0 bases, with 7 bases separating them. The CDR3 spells CAISELGANYGYTF. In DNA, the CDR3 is TGTGCCATCAGTGAGCTGGGGGCTAACTATGGCTACACCTTC.

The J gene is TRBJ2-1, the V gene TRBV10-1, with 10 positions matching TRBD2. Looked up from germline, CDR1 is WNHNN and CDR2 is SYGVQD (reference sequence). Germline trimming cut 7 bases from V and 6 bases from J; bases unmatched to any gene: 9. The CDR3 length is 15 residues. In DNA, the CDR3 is TGCGCCAGCATCCCCGAACAGCGGGGGGGCAATGAGCAGTTCTTC. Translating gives CASIPEQRGGNEQFF.

The CDR3 coding sequence is TGTGCCAGCAGGCTGGGACAGTCGAACACTGAAGCTTTCTTT. Translated: CASRLGQSNTEAFF. V gene TRBV6-5 combines with J gene TRBJ1-1, with TRBD1 matching 7 bases. CDR3 size: 14 residues. CDR1 and CDR2 (germline): MNHEY, SVGAGI. V was clipped by 6 bases and J by 1 base; unmatched bases: 5.

The CDR3 region has the DNA TGTGCCAGCAGCTTACTAGTACGGGGTTCTGGGGCCAACGTCCTGACTTTC. It specifies CASSLLVRGSGANVLTF. The chain joins TRBV11-2 to TRBJ2-6; a weak D match, TRBD2 (5 bases). This CDR3 has 17 residues. Germline CDR1 is SGHAT and CDR2 is FQNNGV. Trimming cost V 2 bases and J 1 base, with 12 bases left between them.

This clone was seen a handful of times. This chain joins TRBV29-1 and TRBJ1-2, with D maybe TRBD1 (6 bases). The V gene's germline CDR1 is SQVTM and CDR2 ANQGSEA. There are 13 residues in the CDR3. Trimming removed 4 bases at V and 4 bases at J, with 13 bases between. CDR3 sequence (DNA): TGCAGCGTTGGGAAGGGGGGTAGCTATGGCTACACCTTC. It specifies CSVGKGGSYGYTF.

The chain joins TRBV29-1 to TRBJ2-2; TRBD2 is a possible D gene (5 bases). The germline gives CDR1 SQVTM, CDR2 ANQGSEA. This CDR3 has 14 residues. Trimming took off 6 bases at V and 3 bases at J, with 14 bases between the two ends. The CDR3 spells CSVRAMADTGELFF. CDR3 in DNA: TGCAGCGTGAGGGCCATGGCCGACACCGGGGAGCTGTTTTTT.

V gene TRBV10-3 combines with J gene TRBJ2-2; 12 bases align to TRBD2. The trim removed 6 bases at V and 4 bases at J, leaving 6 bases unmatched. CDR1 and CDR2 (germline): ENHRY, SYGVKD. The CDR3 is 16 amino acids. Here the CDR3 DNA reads TGTGCCATCAGAGGACTAGCGGGACTCTCCACCGGGGAGCTGTTTTTT. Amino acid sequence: CAIRGLAGLSTGELFF.

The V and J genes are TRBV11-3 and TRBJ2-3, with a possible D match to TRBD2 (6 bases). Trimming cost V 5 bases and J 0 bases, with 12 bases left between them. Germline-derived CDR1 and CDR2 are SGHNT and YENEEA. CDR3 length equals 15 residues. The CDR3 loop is CASSARDLSTDTQYF. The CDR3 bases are TGTGCCAGCAGCGCAAGGGACTTGAGCACAGATACGCAGTATTTT.

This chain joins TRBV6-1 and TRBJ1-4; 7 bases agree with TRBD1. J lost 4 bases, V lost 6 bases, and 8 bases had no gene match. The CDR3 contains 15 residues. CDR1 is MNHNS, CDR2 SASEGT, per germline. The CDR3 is CASRLPGQLNEKLFF. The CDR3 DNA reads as TGTGCCAGCAGACTCCCGGGACAGCTTAATGAAAAACTGTTTTTT.

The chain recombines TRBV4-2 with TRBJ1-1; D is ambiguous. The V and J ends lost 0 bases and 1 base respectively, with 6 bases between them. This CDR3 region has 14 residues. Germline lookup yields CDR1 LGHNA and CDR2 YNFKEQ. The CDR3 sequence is CASSQDGWNTEAFF. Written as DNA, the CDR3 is TGTGCCAGCAGCCAAGACGGATGGAACACTGAAGCTTTCTTT.

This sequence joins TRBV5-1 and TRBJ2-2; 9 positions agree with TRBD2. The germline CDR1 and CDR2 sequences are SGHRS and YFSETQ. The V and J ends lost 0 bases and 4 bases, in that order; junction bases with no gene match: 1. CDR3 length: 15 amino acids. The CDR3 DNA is TGCGCCAGCAGCTTGGCTAGCGGGGTCACCGGGGAGCTGTTTTTT. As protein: CASSLASGVTGELFF.

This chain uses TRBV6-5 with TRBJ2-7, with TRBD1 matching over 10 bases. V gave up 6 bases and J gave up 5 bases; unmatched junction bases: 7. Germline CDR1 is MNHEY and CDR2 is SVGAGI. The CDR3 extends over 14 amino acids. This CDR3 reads CASRTTGGVNEQYF. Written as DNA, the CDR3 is TGTGCCAGCAGGACGACAGGGGGCGTAAACGAGCAGTACTTC.

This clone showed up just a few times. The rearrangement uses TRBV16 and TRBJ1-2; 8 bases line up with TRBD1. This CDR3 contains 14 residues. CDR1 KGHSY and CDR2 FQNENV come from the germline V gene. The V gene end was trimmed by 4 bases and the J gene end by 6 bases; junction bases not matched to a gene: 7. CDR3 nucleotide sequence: TGTGCCAGCAGCCCCCCTGACAGGGGCCATGGCTACACCTTC. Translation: CASSPPDRGHGYTF.

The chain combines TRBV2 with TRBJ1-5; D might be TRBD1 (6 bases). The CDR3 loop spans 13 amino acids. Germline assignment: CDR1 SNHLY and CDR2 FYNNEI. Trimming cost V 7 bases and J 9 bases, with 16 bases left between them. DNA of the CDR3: TGTGCCAGCATTCGGGACAAGGGCTCGCCCCAGCATTTT. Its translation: CASIRDKGSPQHF.

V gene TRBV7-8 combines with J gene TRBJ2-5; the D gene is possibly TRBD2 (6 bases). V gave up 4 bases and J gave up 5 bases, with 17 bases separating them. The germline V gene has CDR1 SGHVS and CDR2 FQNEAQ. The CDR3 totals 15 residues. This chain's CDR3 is CASSSPGDGRETQYF. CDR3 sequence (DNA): TGTGCCAGCAGCTCGCCGGGGGACGGCCGGGAGACCCAGTACTTC.

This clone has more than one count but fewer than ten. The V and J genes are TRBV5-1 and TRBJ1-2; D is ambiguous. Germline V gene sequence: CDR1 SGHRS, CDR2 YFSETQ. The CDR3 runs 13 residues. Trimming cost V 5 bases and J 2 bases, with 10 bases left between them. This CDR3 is CASSPEANYGYTF. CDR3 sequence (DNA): TGCGCCAGCAGTCCCGAGGCGAACTATGGCTACACCTTC. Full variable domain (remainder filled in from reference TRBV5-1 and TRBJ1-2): KAGVTQTPRYLIKTRGQQVTLSCSPISGHRSVSWYQQTPGQGLQFLFEYFSETQRNKGNFPGRFSGRQFSNSRSEMNVSTLELGDSALYLCASSPEANYGYTFGSGTRLTVV.